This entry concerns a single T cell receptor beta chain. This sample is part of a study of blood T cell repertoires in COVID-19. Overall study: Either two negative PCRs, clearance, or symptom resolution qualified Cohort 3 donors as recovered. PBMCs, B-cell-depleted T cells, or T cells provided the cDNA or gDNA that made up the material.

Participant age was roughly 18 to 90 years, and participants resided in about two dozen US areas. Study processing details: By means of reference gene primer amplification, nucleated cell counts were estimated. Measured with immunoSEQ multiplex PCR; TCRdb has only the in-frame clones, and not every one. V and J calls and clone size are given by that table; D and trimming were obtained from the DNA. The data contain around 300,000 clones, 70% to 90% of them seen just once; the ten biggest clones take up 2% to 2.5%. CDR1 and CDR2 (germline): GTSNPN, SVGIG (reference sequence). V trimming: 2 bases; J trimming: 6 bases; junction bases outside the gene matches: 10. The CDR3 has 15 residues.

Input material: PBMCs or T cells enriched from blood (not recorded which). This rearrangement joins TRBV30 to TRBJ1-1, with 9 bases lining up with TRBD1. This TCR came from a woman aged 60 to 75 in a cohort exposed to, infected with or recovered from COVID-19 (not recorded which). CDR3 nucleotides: TGTGCCTGGAGTCCATGGACAGGGGTGAGCGCTGAAGCTTTCTTT. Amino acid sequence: CAWSPWTGVSAEAFF.